These 32 T cell receptor beta chains were all obtained from the same sample, sequenced in a study of OX40 agonist ivuxolimab in advanced cancers. Method: immunoSEQ multiplex PCR; TCRdb's copy keeps in-frame clones and lacks some. This table holds some 35,000 clones, less than 85% found once. The input for sequencing was CD4+ or CD8+ T cells sorted from blood, taken in a trial of the OX40 agonist ivuxolimab. The source of these receptors is an adult with an advanced solid tumor such as melanoma, head and neck, liver or kidney cancer.

This sequence joins TRBV10-1 and TRBJ2-7, with D hard to call. Trimming stripped 6 bases from V and 2 bases from J, with 11 bases between. This CDR3 is built from 13 residues. CDR1 WNHNN and CDR2 SYGVQD come from the germline V gene (reference sequence). The CDR3 DNA follows: TGCGCCAGCAGCCCCGGGTCTACCTACGAGCAGTACTTC. This translates into CASSPGSTYEQYF.

The table lists this clone with a few counts. V gene TRBV7-6 combines with J gene TRBJ2-6; 11 positions match TRBD1. V shed 5 bases, J shed 0 bases, and the junction held 6 bases outside the gene matches. The CDR3 extends over 18 amino acids. Germline V gene sequence: CDR1 SGHVS, CDR2 FNYEAQ. The CDR3 DNA follows: TGTGCCAGCAGCCAATGGACAGGGGGCGCCTCTGGGGCCAACGTCCTGACTTTC. As protein: CASSQWTGGASGANVLTF.

By its share, this clone is medium-sized. The chain recombines TRBV5-1 with TRBJ1-6, with 8 bases matching TRBD1. Germline V gene sequence: CDR1 SGHRS, CDR2 YFSETQ. The ends lost 0 bases at V and 10 bases at J; junction bases unmatched: 9. The CDR3 contains 16 residues. Written as DNA, the CDR3 is TGCGCCAGCAGCTTGGTCCGGGGGCAGGGGGCATCACCCCTCCACTTT. Its protein is CASSLVRGQGASPLHF.

The V call is TRBV27, the J call TRBJ1-1; D ambiguous. V gave up 7 bases and J gave up 3 bases, with 15 bases separating them. Germline V gene sequence: CDR1 MNHEY, CDR2 SMNVEV (reference sequence). CDR3 size: 14 residues. The DNA of the CDR3 is TGTGCCAGCACCACAACAGTTTGGGACACTGAAGCTTTCTTT. Amino acid sequence: CASTTTVWDTEAFF.

This chain joins TRBV2 and TRBJ2-1; a possible D gene is TRBD1 (6 bases). The CDR3 sequence is 12 residues long. V lost 4 bases and J 9 bases, leaving 10 bases between the germline ends. CDR1 is SNHLY, CDR2 FYNNEI, per germline. The DNA for the CDR3 is TGTGCCAGCAGTGTGGACAGTAGTGAGCAGTTCTTC. Translation: CASSVDSSEQFF.

The chain carries TRBV6-5 and TRBJ1-1, with a tentative D call TRBD1 (5 bases). The CDR3 contains 15 residues. With 2 bases removed from V and 4 bases from J, the gap between germline ends came to 14 bases. Germline loops: CDR1 MNHEY, CDR2 SVGAGI. The CDR3 DNA follows: TGTGCCAGCAGTTACACCGACAGATTAGGCACTGAAGCTTTCTTT. It translates to CASSYTDRLGTEAFF.

In its sample, this clone was seen once. The chain joins TRBV28 to TRBJ2-4; 9 positions agree with TRBD1. CDR1 and CDR2 from the germline V gene are MDHEN and SYDVKM. Trimming removed 7 bases from V and 4 bases from J; junction bases left unmatched: 14. The CDR3 loop spans 17 amino acids. CDR3 sequence: CASNPPGTGSQKNIQYF. CDR3 bases: TGTGCCAGCAACCCTCCTGGGACAGGGTCCCAAAAAAACATTCAGTACTTC.

J is TRBJ2-3 and V is TRBV7-9, with 7 nucleotides matching TRBD1. The CDR3 contains 19 residues. Losses at the gene ends were 2 bases for V and 4 bases for J; bases not matched to a gene: 18. The V gene's germline CDR1 is SEHNR and CDR2 FQNEAQ (reference sequence). For the CDR3, the DNA is TGTGCCAGCAGCTTAACCGAGACAGGGAATTCCAACCCGCCAGATACGCAGTATTTT. This sequence encodes CASSLTETGNSNPPDTQYF.

This clone was observed a handful of times. The chain has TRBV6-5 and TRBJ2-7; D is unclear. V dropped 8 bases and J dropped 0 bases, with 11 bases sitting between them. Germline V lookup: CDR1 MNHEY, CDR2 SVGAGI. This CDR3 contains 13 residues. CDR3 bases: TGTGCCAGCCGCTCGGCGGACTCCTACGAGCAGTACTTC. The encoded protein is CASRSADSYEQYF.

J is TRBJ2-7 and V is TRBV4-1, with D tentatively TRBD1 or TRBD2 (6 bases each). This CDR3 has 13 amino acids. V gave up 4 bases and J gave up 7 bases, with 14 bases separating them. The germline CDR1 and CDR2 sequences are MGHRA and YSYEKL. The CDR3 coding sequence is TGCGCCAGCAGCCGGGGGGCGATGTGGGAGCAGTACTTC. Protein sequence: CASSRGAMWEQYF.

V usage is TRBV19 and J usage is TRBJ2-7; no firm D call. This CDR3 spans 14 amino acids. The V end was cut by 5 bases, the J end by 2 bases, with 13 bases between. CDR1 LNHDA and CDR2 SQIVND come from the germline V gene (reference sequence). DNA for the CDR3: TGTGCCAGTAGTTTAGGCGAAGTTACCTACGAGCAGTACTTC. The encoded protein is CASSLGEVTYEQYF.

This chain connects TRBV7-9 to TRBJ2-1; D is undetermined. The CDR3 is 11 amino acids. V dropped 2 bases and J dropped 7 bases, with 3 bases sitting between them. The germline V gene has CDR1 SEHNR and CDR2 FQNEAQ (reference sequence). The CDR3 loop reads CASSLINEQFF. The CDR3 DNA follows: TGTGCCAGCAGCTTAATAAATGAGCAGTTCTTC.

The chain is built from TRBV7-3 and TRBJ1-1, with 10 bases aligning to TRBD1. V dropped 11 bases and J dropped 1; count of bases not matched to a gene: 13. The germline V gene has CDR1 SGHTA and CDR2 FQGTGA. The CDR3 sequence is 16 residues long. CDR3 DNA: TGTGCCGCGAGGGACAGGGGATCCGCGCCGAACACTGAAGCTTTCTTT. Protein product: CAARDRGSAPNTEAFF.

V is TRBV4-1 and J is TRBJ2-5, with D perhaps TRBD2 (7 bases). Trimming stripped 4 bases from V and 1 base from J, with 19 bases between. This CDR3 contains 17 residues. Per the germline V gene, CDR1 is MGHRA and CDR2 is YSYEKL. The CDR3 region has the DNA TGCGCCAGCAGCCCTCACGGGCGGGGGCGTACCCAAGAGACCCAGTACTTC. This sequence encodes CASSPHGRGRTQETQYF.

The chain has TRBV30 and TRBJ1-1, with TRBD1 matching 7 bases. V was clipped by 2 bases and J by 0 bases; unmatched bases: 3. This CDR3 has 14 residues. Germline assignment: CDR1 GTSNPN and CDR2 SVGIG (reference sequence). CDR3 sequence reads: CAWSTGTVNTEAFF. Here the CDR3 DNA reads TGTGCCTGGAGTACCGGGACAGTGAACACTGAAGCTTTCTTT.

The chain links TRBV6-1 to TRBJ2-5; the match to TRBD2 covers 13 bases. Germline CDR1 and CDR2: MNHNS and SASEGT. The CDR3 runs 16 residues. V lost 2 bases and J lost 2; bases outside the gene matches: 2. The CDR3 DNA follows: TGTGCCAGCAGTGAACCGGGACTAGCGGGGCAAGAGACCCAGTACTTC. This codes for CASSEPGLAGQETQYF.

The chain couples TRBV6-6 to TRBJ2-1, with D perhaps TRBD1 (6 bases). The germline gives CDR1 MNHNY, CDR2 SVGAGI (reference sequence). The CDR3 loop spans 13 amino acids. V dropped 7 bases and J dropped 2 bases, with 9 bases sitting between them. The CDR3 region has the DNA TGTGCCAGCACCAGGGGAACCTACAATGAGCAGTTCTTC. Translating it yields CASTRGTYNEQFF.

This clone was recorded a few times. The chain links TRBV30 to TRBJ1-1; D remains unclear. V gave up 6 bases and J gave up 0 bases, with 8 bases separating them. This CDR3 has 12 residues. Germline V gene sequence: CDR1 GTSNPN, CDR2 SVGIG (reference sequence). CDR3 amino acids: CACMQLNTEAFF. The DNA for the CDR3 is TGTGCCTGCATGCAGCTGAACACTGAAGCTTTCTTT.

In the case of this clone: Relative to the germline gene, one junction end is altered; a read error may explain this. The CDR3 protein is CSPRGAVF. The CDR3 DNA sequence: TGCAGCCCCCGGGGAGCTGTTTTT. The V call is TRBV29-1, the J call TRBJ2-2, with D maybe TRBD2 (5 bases). The CDR3 contains 8 residues. Per the germline V gene, CDR1 is SQVTM and CDR2 is ANQGSEA.

The V call is TRBV4-1, the J call TRBJ1-2; no reliable D call. Germline lookup yields CDR1 MGHRA and CDR2 YSYEKL. The CDR3 has 16 residues. Deletions cut 0 bases from V and 2 bases from J, with 13 bases between. The CDR3 DNA sequence: TGCGCCAGCAGCCAAGACCCTGTAGAGAAAAACTATGGCTACACCTTC. Amino acid sequence: CASSQDPVEKNYGYTF.

This rearrangement joins TRBV15 to TRBJ1-1; D unclear. The length of the CDR3 is 13 residues. V gave up 3 bases and J gave up 1 base, with 6 bases separating them. The germline V gene has CDR1 LNHNV and CDR2 YYDKDF (reference sequence). This CDR3 is CATSSVKNTEAFF. Written as DNA, the CDR3 is TGTGCCACCAGCAGCGTCAAGAACACTGAAGCTTTCTTT. The entire variable domain, with the rest obtained from reference TRBV15 and TRBJ1-1, is as follows: DAMVIQNPRYQVTQFGKPVTLSCSQTLNHNVMYWYQQKSSQAPKLLFHYYDKDFNNEADTPDNFQSRRPNTSFCFLDIRSPGLGDTAMYLCATSSVKNTEAFFGQGTRLTVV.

This clone is labeled as medium-sized. The chain is built from TRBV7-9 and TRBJ1-1, with D tentatively TRBD1 (6 bases). V gave up 4 bases and J gave up 0 bases, with 12 bases separating them. The CDR3 has 15 residues. The V gene's germline CDR1 is SEHNR and CDR2 FQNEAQ (reference sequence). The CDR3 region is CASSSRTDLNTEAFF. In nucleotides, the CDR3 is TGTGCCAGCAGCTCACGGACAGACTTGAACACTGAAGCTTTCTTT.

The chain recombines TRBV5-1 with TRBJ2-1; 9 bases agree with TRBD1. The CDR3 extends over 15 amino acids. Germline V lookup: CDR1 SGHRS, CDR2 YFSETQ. The junction had 6 bases not matched to a gene; V was cut back by 2 bases and J by 6 bases. The CDR3 nucleotides read TGCGCCAGCAGCTTTGGGGGACAGGGATCCAATGAGCAGTTCTTC. Translated, it gives CASSFGGQGSNEQFF.

A single count supports this clone. The gene calls are TRBV27 and TRBJ2-1; TRBD2 agrees at 14 bases. This CDR3 is built from 18 residues. Germline V gene lookup returns CDR1 MNHEY and CDR2 SMNVEV (reference sequence). J lost 10 bases, V lost 0 bases, and 11 bases had no gene match. Here the CDR3 reads CASSLSRTGTSGGGEQFF. Written as DNA, the CDR3 is TGTGCCAGCAGTTTATCGCGTACCGGGACTAGCGGGGGTGGGGAGCAGTTCTTC.

The chain recombines TRBV7-6 with TRBJ1-6; D is ambiguous. Trimming removed 3 bases from V and 8 bases from J, with 8 bases in between. Germline V gene data show CDR1 as SGHVS and CDR2 as FNYEAQ. This CDR3 is 13 amino acids long. CDR3 in DNA: TGTGCCAGCAGCTTGAGATTCGATTCACCCCTCCACTTT. It specifies CASSLRFDSPLHF. The full variable domain, its missing parts supplied by reference TRBV7-6 and TRBJ1-6, is GAGVSQSPRYKVTKRGQDVALRCDPISGHVSLYWYRQALGQGPEFLTYFNYEAQQDKSGLPNDRFSAERPEGSISTLTIQRTEQRDSAMYRCASSLRFDSPLHFGNGTRLTVT.

The rearrangement links TRBV6-5 to TRBJ2-1; 8 nucleotides agree with TRBD1. This CDR3 region has 14 residues. Germline V gives CDR1 MNHEY, CDR2 SVGAGI. V was pared by 5 bases and J by 3 bases, with 3 bases of the junction left unmatched. The CDR3 bases are TGTGCCAGCAGTCCTGGACAGGGCTACAATGAGCAGTTCTTC. It yields the protein CASSPGQGYNEQFF.

This clone was observed a few times. The chain is built from TRBV30 and TRBJ1-1; 8 bases map to TRBD1. Looked up from germline, CDR1 is GTSNPN and CDR2 is SVGIG (reference sequence). CDR3 length: 12 residues. V was pared by 0 bases and J by 6 bases, with 0 bases of the junction left unmatched. This CDR3 reads CAWSVQGAEAFF. The CDR3 nucleotides read TGTGCCTGGAGTGTACAGGGGGCTGAAGCTTTCTTT.

This clone was seen a few times. The chain combines TRBV7-9 with TRBJ2-3, with D hard to call. Germline V gene sequence: CDR1 SEHNR, CDR2 FQNEAQ (reference sequence). V gave up 0 bases and J gave up 5 bases, with 9 bases separating them. The CDR3 length is 14 residues. CDR3 DNA: TGTGCCAGCAGCTTAGCGGGGATGAGAGATACGCAGTATTTT. It encodes CASSLAGMRDTQYF. Together with reference TRBV7-9 and TRBJ2-3, the CDR3 gives the full variable domain: DTGVSQNPRHKITKRGQNVTFRCDPISEHNRLYWYRQTLGQGPEFLTYFQNEAQLEKSRLLSDRFSAERPKGSFSTLEIQRTEQGDSAMYLCASSLAGMRDTQYFGPGTRLTVL.

The chain employs TRBV11-2 and TRBJ2-7; no definite D call. The CDR3 is 12 residues long. CDR1 is SGHAT, CDR2 FQNNGV, per germline. V gave up 5 bases and J gave up 4 bases, with 9 bases separating them. The CDR3 region has the DNA TGTGCCAGCAGCCGGACCGAATACGAGCAGTACTTC. Translating it yields CASSRTEYEQYF.

The rearrangement links TRBV9 to TRBJ2-2, with unresolved D. Per germline, CDR1 SGDLS and CDR2 YYNGEE. CDR3 size: 16 residues. Trimming took 0 bases from V and 0 from J, leaving 9 bases between them. The CDR3 nucleotides are TGTGCCAGCAGCGTAGGTGTGGATCCGAACACCGGGGAGCTGTTTTTT. Protein sequence: CASSVGVDPNTGELFF.

The V and J genes are TRBV2 and TRBJ1-1; 10 positions agree with TRBD1. V shed 7 bases, J shed 8 bases, and the junction held 13 bases outside the gene matches. Per germline, CDR1 SNHLY and CDR2 FYNNEI. The CDR3 consists of 15 residues. DNA for the CDR3: TGTGCCAGCATACTCACCGGGACAGGGGACAGGGAAGCTTTCTTT. Translation gives CASILTGTGDREAFF.

This chain uses TRBV6-5 with TRBJ1-6; 8 bases agree with TRBD1. Germline CDR1 is MNHEY and CDR2 is SVGAGI. This CDR3 contains 13 residues. Unmatched junction bases numbered 7, after V lost 6 bases and J lost 12 bases. This CDR3 is CASSNQGAGPLHF. CDR3 sequence (DNA): TGTGCCAGCAGCAATCAGGGGGCAGGACCCCTCCACTTT.